A selection of T cell receptor beta chains follows, all from one sample in a study of cytomegalovirus exposure and HLA in healthy donors. Assay: immunoSEQ multiplex PCR; the TCRdb copy retains only in-frame clones and omits some. Among under 200,000 clones listed, 81% were seen once. Sequencing input: PBMCs. Every receptor here comes from a young woman in good health and CMV-seronegative. CDR3s leave out the opening cysteine and the closing phenylalanine or tryptophan. The order of the fields is V gene, CDR3 protein.

V gene: TRBV7-7; CDR3 protein: ASSASGTSGNEQF
V gene: TRBV6-1; CDR3 protein: ASRESTLRDRYEQF
V gene: TRBV9; CDR3 protein: ASSVVPTGGGYGYT
V gene: TRBV28; CDR3 protein: ASSMGQGRGYT
V gene: TRBV5-1; CDR3 protein: ASSPSRSYEQY
V gene: TRBV6-4; CDR3 protein: ASSDGGTGISGANVLT
V gene: TRBV5-4; CDR3 protein: ASIDTPGEQF
V gene: TRBV7-9; CDR3 protein: ASSLEPLPPYEQF
V gene: TRBV30; CDR3 protein: AWNPTGRETQY
V gene: TRBV30; CDR3 protein: ACLQGASNTGELF
V gene: TRBV6-1; CDR3 protein: AAKGRDTGELF
V gene: TRBV30; CDR3 protein: AWSVRKDEQF
V gene: TRBV5-4; CDR3 protein: ASSLSREDEKLF
V gene: TRBV2; CDR3 protein: ASSESGGTFNQPQH
V gene: TRBV9; CDR3 protein: ASSVEGVIGNTIY
V gene: TRBV19; CDR3 protein: ASSIASRALSGELF
V gene: TRBV30; CDR3 protein: AWSTQGQLLGGYT
V gene: TRBV18; CDR3 protein: ASSQKAEQF
V gene: TRBV5-1; CDR3 protein: ASRGAAYEQY
V gene: TRBV27; CDR3 protein: ASSSPTGVNTEAF
V gene: TRBV11-3; CDR3 protein: ASSLGTRTDTQY
V gene: TRBV6-5; CDR3 protein: ASSTQGATDTQY
V gene: TRBV30; CDR3 protein: AWRTGGNSGNTIY
V gene: TRBV28; CDR3 protein: ASSNQGTSGGKTQY
V gene: TRBV9; CDR3 protein: ASEGDHTGELF
V gene: TRBV15; CDR3 protein: ATSTRGGETQY
V gene: TRBV5-4; CDR3 protein: ASSFELAGGLEQY
V gene: TRBV9; CDR3 protein: ASSVAGKDTIY
V gene: TRBV28; CDR3 protein: ASRSGQFNQPQH
V gene: TRBV6-1; CDR3 protein: ASSEGTEINTGELF
V gene: TRBV28; CDR3 protein: ASSLSSSSGAPEQY
V gene: TRBV27; CDR3 protein: ASSSRGGAFYEQY
V gene: TRBV29-1; CDR3 protein: SFCENSNQPQH
V gene: TRBV28; CDR3 protein: ASSQRQGGTEAF
V gene: TRBV6-6; CDR3 protein: ASRPAGRLDGYT
V gene: TRBV7-2; CDR3 protein: ASSRIQGAEQY
V gene: TRBV6-1; CDR3 protein: ASSERAGGGEQY
V gene: TRBV4-1; CDR3 protein: ASSQGLAGRGQPQH
V gene: TRBV11-2; CDR3 protein: ASSSRQGNEQY
V gene: TRBV19; CDR3 protein: ASSAILVGKFGGYT
V gene: TRBV5-5; CDR3 protein: ASSHFSYEQY
V gene: TRBV6-5; CDR3 protein: ASSSSGNSYEQY
V gene: TRBV30; CDR3 protein: AWTEQIHSGNTIY
V gene: TRBV23-1; CDR3 protein: ASSLTTPTGADTQY
V gene: TRBV2; CDR3 protein: ASSLQGYEQY
V gene: TRBV7-9; CDR3 protein: ASSPARETQY
V gene: TRBV29-1; CDR3 protein: SVVRGDSYNEQF
V gene: TRBV2; CDR3 protein: ASSVFRQPQH
V gene: TRBV2; CDR3 protein: ASKGTSGSYEQY
V gene: TRBV27; CDR3 protein: ASSPLGVRVSNEQF
V gene: TRBV28; CDR3 protein: ASSPPQGWGDTQY
V gene: TRBV30; CDR3 protein: AWSTSSSTDTQY